This is a list of T cell receptor beta chains from one sample in a study of identical twins. TCRdb reprocessed the 5' RACE reads via MiXCR and lists one record per CDR3 protein. The table has about 530,000 distinct CDR3 sequences, about 15% seen once. These data were also filed under a second study, of yellow fever vaccine responses in identical twins.

The sequenced material came from CD4+ T cells sorted from blood. These receptor sequences come from a woman aged 18-30 years in good health. Both conserved end residues are part of each CDR3. The D gene is left open where the match is weak. Clone sizes are given selectively: once, few, many, or a class where the clone is expanded.

size: -
D: -
J: TRBJ2-1
V: TRBV7-2
DNA: TGTGCCAGCAGCTTAATCGCCAGGGGTTCTTACAATGAGCAGTTCTTC
CDR3: CASSLIARGSYNEQFF

size: -
D: -
J: TRBJ2-6
V: TRBV19
DNA: TGTGCCAGCAGGTCCGTAGAGACTTACTCTGGGGCCAACGTCCTGACTTTC
CDR3: CASRSVETYSGANVLTF

size: -
D: -
J: TRBJ2-1
V: TRBV5-4
DNA: TGTGCCATCAGCCCTAGGATCTACAATGAGCAGTTCTTC
CDR3: CAISPRIYNEQFF

size: many
D: -
J: TRBJ1-2
V: TRBV5-1
DNA: TGCGCCAGCAGCGCTTACAGTAGCCCTAACTATGGCTACACCTTC
CDR3: CASSAYSSPNYGYTF

size: -
D: TRBD1
J: TRBJ1-2
V: TRBV10-3
DNA: TGTGCCATACAGACGGGACAGGGTTATTATGGCTACACCTTC
CDR3: CAIQTGQGYYGYTF

size: few
D: -
J: TRBJ2-7
V: TRBV20-1
DNA: TGCAGTGCGGGGCGGGACCCACAATCCGAGCAGTACTTC
CDR3: CSAGRDPQSEQYF

size: few
D: TRBD2
J: TRBJ2-1
V: TRBV27
DNA: TGTGCCAGCAGTTTAGGACTAGCGGGAGTAGAGAATGAGCAGTTCTTC
CDR3: CASSLGLAGVENEQFF

size: -
D: -
J: TRBJ2-2
V: TRBV20-1
DNA: TGCAGGCCTCAGACAGGGAACACCGGGGAGCTGTTTTTT
CDR3: CRPQTGNTGELFF

size: many
D: -
J: TRBJ2-2
V: TRBV18
DNA: TGTGCCAGCTCACCACGGGACACCACCGGGGAGCTGTTTTTT
CDR3: CASSPRDTTGELFF

size: few
D: TRBD2
J: TRBJ2-7
V: TRBV12-3/TRBV12-4
DNA: TGTGCCAGCAAAGGACTAGGATCCTACGAGCAGTACTTC
CDR3: CASKGLGSYEQYF

size: -
D: -
J: TRBJ1-5
V: TRBV20-1
DNA: TGCAGTGCGGGGAGCAGCAATCAGCCCCAGCATTTT
CDR3: CSAGSSNQPQHF

size: -
D: TRBD1
J: TRBJ2-3
V: TRBV29-1
DNA: TGCAGCGTTGGGGACAGGGGATCAGATACGCAGTATTTT
CDR3: CSVGDRGSDTQYF

size: few
D: -
J: TRBJ2-4
V: TRBV19
DNA: TGTGCCAGTAGTACGGGCGGGACAGCGGTTAACATTCAGTACTTC
CDR3: CASSTGGTAVNIQYF

size: -
D: -
J: TRBJ2-5
V: TRBV15
DNA: TGTGCCACCAGCAATCTCGTAGCTAGCCCCATGGGGACCCAGTACTTC
CDR3: CATSNLVASPMGTQYF

size: -
D: -
J: TRBJ2-6
V: TRBV20-1
DNA: TGCAGTGCTGTCCGGGCCGGGGCCAACGTCCTGACTTTC
CDR3: CSAVRAGANVLTF

size: few
D: -
J: TRBJ2-7
V: TRBV12-3/TRBV12-4
DNA: TGTGCCAGCAGTTTATGGCGTTCCGGGTCCGAGCAGTACTTC
CDR3: CASSLWRSGSEQYF

size: -
D: -
J: TRBJ2-1
V: TRBV7-9
DNA: TGTGCCAGCAGCTTTTCACTAACCTACAATGAGCAGTTCTTC
CDR3: CASSFSLTYNEQFF

size: -
D: TRBD2
J: TRBJ2-5
V: TRBV13
DNA: TGTGCCAGCAGCTTAGGGCCGGGAGGGGCTCAAGAGACCCAGTACTTC
CDR3: CASSLGPGGAQETQYF

size: few
D: TRBD1
J: TRBJ2-2
V: TRBV15
DNA: TGTGCCACCAGCAGAGAACAGGGGACGAACACCGGGGAGCTGTTTTTT
CDR3: CATSREQGTNTGELFF

size: few
D: TRBD2
J: TRBJ2-1
V: TRBV19
DNA: TGTGCCAGTAGTATTTTCCCACTAGCGGGAGTTTTCTACAATGAGCAGTTCTTC
CDR3: CASSIFPLAGVFYNEQFF

size: -
D: -
J: TRBJ2-1
V: TRBV11-3
DNA: TGTGCCAGCAGCCCCCGGGTGGTCCATGAGCAGTTCTTC
CDR3: CASSPRVVHEQFF

size: -
D: -
J: TRBJ2-7
V: TRBV15
DNA: TGTGCCACCAGCAGAGGTGCGGACATTCAATACGAGCAGTACTTC
CDR3: CATSRGADIQYEQYF

size: -
D: TRBD2
J: TRBJ2-7
V: TRBV28
DNA: TGTGCCAGCCTTCCCCTAAGCGGGAGCTACGAGCAGTACTTC
CDR3: CASLPLSGSYEQYF

size: few
D: -
J: TRBJ2-7
V: TRBV5-6
DNA: TGTGCCAGCAGCTACACAGGGACCAATCCCTCCTACGAGCAGTACTTC
CDR3: CASSYTGTNPSYEQYF

size: few
D: -
J: TRBJ2-7
V: TRBV2
DNA: TGTGCCAGCAGTGAGTCTGGGTTCACCTACGAGCAGTACTTC
CDR3: CASSESGFTYEQYF

size: -
D: -
J: TRBJ2-1
V: TRBV2
DNA: TGTGCCAGCAGTGATGGCCTGAGCTCCTACAATGAGCAGTTCTTC
CDR3: CASSDGLSSYNEQFF

size: -
D: -
J: TRBJ2-7
V: TRBV10-3
DNA: TGTGCCATCAGGAAACTAGCCTCGGAGTTGGAGCAGTACTTC
CDR3: CAIRKLASELEQYF

size: few
D: TRBD1
J: TRBJ1-1
V: TRBV7-2
DNA: TGTGCCAGCAGCCCCCAGGGGGTATTGAACACTGAAGCTTTCTTT
CDR3: CASSPQGVLNTEAFF

size: many
D: -
J: TRBJ1-1
V: TRBV5-1
DNA: TGTGCCAGCAGCCGGACAGTGAACACTGAAGCTTTCTTT
CDR3: CASSRTVNTEAFF

size: few
D: -
J: TRBJ2-1
V: TRBV7-6
DNA: TGTGCCAGCAGCTTAGGCGGGTTACGTGAGCAGTTCTTC
CDR3: CASSLGGLREQFF

size: few
D: TRBD2
J: TRBJ2-1
V: TRBV9
DNA: TGTGCCAGCAGCGCCCTGGGACTAGCGGGAAACAATGAGCAGTTCTTC
CDR3: CASSALGLAGNNEQFF

size: -
D: -
J: TRBJ1-2
V: TRBV10-1
DNA: TGCGCCAGCAGTGGGGCCCTGAACTATGGCTACACCTTC
CDR3: CASSGALNYGYTF

size: few
D: -
J: TRBJ2-3
V: TRBV5-1
DNA: TGCGCCAGCAGCTTCAGACTGGGGGCGACAGATACGCAGTATTTT
CDR3: CASSFRLGATDTQYF

size: many
D: TRBD1
J: TRBJ2-7
V: TRBV29-1
DNA: TGCAGCGCCTTCGGACAGGGACCCTACGAGCAGTACTTC
CDR3: CSAFGQGPYEQYF

size: few
D: TRBD1
J: TRBJ1-1
V: TRBV20-1
DNA: TGCAGTGCTCGGGACAGGGGGCTCTCGAACACTGAAGCTTTCTTT
CDR3: CSARDRGLSNTEAFF

size: -
D: TRBD2
J: TRBJ2-1
V: TRBV2
DNA: TGTGCCAGCAATCTACTAGCGGGAGATAACAATGAGCAGTTCTTC
CDR3: CASNLLAGDNNEQFF

size: few
D: -
J: TRBJ2-7
V: TRBV5-1
DNA: TGCGCCAGCAGCCATCTCACCATGGCGGGATCCTACGAGCAGTACTTC
CDR3: CASSHLTMAGSYEQYF